This TCR beta chain was recovered during a study of post-analysis software for immune sequencing data. Study conclusions and caveats: Multiple sclerosis patients showed significantly lower normalized Chao1 diversity than controls did. Roughly five TRBV segments, including TRBV5-6, TRBV5-1 and TRBV20-1, were more frequent in patients than controls.

Unique molecular identifiers were carried by the TCR beta cDNA libraries. A single record per CDR3 protein comes from TCRdb applying MiXCR to the PCR reads. Of hundreds of thousands of distinct CDR3 sequences in the sample, approximately 46% were seen once. Germline V gene data show CDR1 as SGHVS and CDR2 as FQNEAQ. The CDR3 is 15 residues long. V lost 3 bases and J 0 bases, leaving 9 bases between the germline ends. Worth noting for this clonotype: Its antigen is still unknown.

The sequence derives from a girl aged 5-17 years with multiple sclerosis. The rearrangement joins TRBV7-8 to TRBJ1-5, with D hard to call. Sequenced: blood. The CDR3 protein is CASSLTLYSNQPQHF. CDR3 coding DNA: TGTGCCAGCAGCTTGACCCTGTATAGCAATCAGCCCCAGCATTTT. Complete variable domain (other parts from reference TRBV7-8 and TRBJ1-5): GAGVSQSPRYKVAKRGQDVALRCDPISGHVSLFWYQQALGQGPEFLTYFQNEAQLDKSGLPSDRFFAERPEGSVSTLKIQRTQQEDSAVYLCASSLTLYSNQPQHFGDGTRLSIL.